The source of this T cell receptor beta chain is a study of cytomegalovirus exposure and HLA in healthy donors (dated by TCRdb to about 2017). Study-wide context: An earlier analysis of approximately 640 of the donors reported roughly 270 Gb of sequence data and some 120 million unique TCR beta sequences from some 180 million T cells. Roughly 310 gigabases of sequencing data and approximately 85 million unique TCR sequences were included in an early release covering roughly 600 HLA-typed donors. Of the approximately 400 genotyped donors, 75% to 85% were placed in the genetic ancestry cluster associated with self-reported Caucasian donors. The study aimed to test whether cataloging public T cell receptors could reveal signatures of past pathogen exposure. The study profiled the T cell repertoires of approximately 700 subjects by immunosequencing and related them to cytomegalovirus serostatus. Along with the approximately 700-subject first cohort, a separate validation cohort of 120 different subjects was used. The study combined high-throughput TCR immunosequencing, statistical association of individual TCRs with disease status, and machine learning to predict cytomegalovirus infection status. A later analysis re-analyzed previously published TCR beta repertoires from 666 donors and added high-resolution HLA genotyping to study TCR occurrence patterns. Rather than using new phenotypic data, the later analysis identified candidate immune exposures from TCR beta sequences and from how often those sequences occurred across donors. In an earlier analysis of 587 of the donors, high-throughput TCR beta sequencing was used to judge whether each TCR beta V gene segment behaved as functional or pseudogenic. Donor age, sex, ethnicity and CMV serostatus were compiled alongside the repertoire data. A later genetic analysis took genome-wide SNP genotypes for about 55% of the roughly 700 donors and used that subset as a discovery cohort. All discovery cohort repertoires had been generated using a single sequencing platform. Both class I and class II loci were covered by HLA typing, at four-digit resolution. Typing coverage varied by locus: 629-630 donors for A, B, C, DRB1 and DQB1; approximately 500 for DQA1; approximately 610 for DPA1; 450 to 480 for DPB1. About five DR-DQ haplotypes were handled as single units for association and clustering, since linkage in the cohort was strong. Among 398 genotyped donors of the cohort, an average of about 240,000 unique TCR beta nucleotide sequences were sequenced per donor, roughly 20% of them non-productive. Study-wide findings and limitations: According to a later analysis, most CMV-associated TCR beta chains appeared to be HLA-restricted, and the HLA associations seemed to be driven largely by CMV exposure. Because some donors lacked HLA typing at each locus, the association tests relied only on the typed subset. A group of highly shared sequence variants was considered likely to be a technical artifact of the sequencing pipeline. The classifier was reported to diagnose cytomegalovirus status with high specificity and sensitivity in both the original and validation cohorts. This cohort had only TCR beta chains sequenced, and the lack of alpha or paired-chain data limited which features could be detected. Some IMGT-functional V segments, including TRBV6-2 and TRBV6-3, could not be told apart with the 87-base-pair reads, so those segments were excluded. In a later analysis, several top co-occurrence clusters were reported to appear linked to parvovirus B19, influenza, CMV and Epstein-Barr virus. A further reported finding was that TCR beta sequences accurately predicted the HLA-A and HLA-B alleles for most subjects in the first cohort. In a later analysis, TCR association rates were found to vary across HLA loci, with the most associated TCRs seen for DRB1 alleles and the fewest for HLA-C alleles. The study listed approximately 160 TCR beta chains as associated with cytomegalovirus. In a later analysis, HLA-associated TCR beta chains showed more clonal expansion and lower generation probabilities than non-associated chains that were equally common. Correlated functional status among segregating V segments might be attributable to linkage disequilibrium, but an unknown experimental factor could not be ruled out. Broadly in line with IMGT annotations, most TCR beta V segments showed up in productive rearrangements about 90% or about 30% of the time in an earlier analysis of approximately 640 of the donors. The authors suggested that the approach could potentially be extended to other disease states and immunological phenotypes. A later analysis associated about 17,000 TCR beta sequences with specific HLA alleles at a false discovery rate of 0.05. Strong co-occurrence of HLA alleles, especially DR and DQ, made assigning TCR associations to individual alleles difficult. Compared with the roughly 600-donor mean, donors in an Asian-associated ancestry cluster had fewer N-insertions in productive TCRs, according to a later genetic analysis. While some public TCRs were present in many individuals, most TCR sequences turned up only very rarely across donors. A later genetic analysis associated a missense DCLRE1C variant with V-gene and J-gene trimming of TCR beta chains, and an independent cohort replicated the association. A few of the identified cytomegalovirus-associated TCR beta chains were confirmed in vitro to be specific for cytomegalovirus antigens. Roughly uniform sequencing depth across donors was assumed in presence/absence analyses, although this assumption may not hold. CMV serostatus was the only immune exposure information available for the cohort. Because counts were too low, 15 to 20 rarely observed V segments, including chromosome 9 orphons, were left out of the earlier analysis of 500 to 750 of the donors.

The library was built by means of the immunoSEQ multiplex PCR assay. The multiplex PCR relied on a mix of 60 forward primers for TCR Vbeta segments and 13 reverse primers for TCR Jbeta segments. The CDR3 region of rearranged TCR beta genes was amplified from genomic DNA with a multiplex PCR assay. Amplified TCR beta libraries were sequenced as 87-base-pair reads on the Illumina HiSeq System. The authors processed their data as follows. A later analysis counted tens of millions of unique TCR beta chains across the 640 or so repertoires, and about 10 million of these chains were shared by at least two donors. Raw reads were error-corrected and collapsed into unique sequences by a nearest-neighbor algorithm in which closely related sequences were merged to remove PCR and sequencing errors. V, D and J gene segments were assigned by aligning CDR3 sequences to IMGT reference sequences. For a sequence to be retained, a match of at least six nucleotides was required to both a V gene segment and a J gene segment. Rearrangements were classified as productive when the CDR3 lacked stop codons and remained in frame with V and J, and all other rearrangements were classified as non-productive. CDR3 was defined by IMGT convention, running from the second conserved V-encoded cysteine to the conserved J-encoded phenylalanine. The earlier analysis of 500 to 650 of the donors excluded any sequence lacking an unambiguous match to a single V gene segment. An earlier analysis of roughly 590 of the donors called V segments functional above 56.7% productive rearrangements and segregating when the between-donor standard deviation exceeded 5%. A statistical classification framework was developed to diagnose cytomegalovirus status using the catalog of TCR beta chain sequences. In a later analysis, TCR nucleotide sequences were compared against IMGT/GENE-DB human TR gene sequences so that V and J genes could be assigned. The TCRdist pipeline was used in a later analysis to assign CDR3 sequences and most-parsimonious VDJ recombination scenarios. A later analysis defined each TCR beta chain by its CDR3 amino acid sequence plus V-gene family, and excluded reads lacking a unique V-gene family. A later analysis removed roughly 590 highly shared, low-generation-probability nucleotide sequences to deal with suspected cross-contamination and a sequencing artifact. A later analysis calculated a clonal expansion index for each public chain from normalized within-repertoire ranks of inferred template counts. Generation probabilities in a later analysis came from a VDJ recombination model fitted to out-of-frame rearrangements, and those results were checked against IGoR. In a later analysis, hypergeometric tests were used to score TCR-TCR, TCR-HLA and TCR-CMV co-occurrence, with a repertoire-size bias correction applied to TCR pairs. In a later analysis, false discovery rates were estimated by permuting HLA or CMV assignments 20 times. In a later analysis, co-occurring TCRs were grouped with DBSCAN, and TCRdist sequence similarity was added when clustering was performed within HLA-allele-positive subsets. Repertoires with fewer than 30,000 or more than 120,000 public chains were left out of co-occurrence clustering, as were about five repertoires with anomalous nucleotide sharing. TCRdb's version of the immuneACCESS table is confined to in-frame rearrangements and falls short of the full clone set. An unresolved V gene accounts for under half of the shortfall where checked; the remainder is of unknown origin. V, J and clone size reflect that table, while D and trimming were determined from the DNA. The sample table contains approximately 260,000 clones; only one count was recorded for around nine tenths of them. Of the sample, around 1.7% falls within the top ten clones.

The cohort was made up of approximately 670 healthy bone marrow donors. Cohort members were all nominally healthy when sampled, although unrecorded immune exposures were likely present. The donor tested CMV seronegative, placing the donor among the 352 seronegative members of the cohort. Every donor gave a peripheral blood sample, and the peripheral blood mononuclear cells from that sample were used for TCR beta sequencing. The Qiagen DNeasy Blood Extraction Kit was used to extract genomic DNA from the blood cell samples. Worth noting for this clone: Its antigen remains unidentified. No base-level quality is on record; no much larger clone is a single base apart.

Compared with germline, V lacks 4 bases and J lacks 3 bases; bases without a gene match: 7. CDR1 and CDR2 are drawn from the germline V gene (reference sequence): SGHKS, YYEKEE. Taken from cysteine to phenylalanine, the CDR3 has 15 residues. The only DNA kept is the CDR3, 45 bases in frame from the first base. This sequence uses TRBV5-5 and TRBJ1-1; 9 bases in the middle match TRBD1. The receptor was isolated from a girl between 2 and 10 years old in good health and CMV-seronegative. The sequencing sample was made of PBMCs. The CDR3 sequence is CASSRPDRGDTEAFF. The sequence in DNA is TGTGCCAGCAGCCGACCCGACAGGGGGGACACTGAAGCTTTCTTT.